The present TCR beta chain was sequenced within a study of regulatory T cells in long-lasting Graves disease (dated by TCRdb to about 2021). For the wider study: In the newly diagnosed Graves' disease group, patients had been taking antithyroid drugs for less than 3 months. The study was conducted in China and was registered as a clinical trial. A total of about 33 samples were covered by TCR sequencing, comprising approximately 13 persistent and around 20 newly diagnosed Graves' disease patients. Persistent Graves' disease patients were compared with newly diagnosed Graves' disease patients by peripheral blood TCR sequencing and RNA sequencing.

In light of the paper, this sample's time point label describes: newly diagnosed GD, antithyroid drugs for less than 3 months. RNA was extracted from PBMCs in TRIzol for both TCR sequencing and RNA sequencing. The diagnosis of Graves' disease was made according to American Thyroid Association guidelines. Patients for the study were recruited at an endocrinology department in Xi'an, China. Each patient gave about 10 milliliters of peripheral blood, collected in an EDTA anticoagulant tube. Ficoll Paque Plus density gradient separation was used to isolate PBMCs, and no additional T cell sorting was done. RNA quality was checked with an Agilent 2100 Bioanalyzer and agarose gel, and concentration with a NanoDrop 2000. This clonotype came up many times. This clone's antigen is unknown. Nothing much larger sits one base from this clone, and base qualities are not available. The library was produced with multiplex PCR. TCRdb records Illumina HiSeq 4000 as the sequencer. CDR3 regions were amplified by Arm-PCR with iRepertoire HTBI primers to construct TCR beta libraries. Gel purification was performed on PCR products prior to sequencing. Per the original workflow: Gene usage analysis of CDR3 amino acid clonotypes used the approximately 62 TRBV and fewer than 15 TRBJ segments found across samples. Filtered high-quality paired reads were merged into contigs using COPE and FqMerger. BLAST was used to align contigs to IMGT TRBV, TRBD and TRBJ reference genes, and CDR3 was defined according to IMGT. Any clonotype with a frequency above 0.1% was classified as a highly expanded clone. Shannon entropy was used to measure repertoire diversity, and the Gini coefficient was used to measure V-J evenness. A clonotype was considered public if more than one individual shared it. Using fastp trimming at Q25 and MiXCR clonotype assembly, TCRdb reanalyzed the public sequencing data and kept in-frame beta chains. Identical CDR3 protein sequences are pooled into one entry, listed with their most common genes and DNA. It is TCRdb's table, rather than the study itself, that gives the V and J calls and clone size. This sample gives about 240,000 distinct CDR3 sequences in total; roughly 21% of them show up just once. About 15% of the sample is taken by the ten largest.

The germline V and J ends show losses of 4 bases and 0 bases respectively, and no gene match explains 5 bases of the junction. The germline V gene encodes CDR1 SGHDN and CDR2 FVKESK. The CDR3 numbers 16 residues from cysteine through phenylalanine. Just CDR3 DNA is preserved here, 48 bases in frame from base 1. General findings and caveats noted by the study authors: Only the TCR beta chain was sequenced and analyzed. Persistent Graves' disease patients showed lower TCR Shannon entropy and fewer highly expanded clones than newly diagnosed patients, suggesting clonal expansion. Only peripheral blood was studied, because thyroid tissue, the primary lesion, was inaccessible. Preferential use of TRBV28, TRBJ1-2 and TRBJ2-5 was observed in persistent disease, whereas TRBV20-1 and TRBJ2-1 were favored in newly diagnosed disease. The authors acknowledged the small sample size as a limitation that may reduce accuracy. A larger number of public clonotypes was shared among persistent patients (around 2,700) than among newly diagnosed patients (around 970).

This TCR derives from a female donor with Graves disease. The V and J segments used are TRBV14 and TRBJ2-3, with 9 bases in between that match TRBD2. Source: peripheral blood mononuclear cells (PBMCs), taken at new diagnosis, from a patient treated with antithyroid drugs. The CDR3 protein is CASSLRTSASTDTQYF. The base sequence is TGTGCCAGCAGCCTAAGGACTAGCGCTAGCACAGATACGCAGTATTTT.